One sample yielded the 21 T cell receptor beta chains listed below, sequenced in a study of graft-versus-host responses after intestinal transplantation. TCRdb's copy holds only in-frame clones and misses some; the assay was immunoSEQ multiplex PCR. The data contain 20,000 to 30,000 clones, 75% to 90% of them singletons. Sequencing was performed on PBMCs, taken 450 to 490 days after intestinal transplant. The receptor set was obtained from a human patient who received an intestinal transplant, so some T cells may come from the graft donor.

The DNA of the CDR3 is TGCGCCAGCAGTGAGTCTCCAGCGGGAGGCGGCTACGAGCAGTACTTC. It codes for CASSESPAGGGYEQYF. This chain joins TRBV10-1 and TRBJ2-7, with 9 positions matching TRBD2. The CDR3 has 16 residues. Unmatched junction bases numbered 6, after V lost 0 bases and J lost 3 bases. From germline, CDR1 is WNHNN and CDR2 SYGVQD (reference sequence).

As DNA, the CDR3 is TGCGCCAGCAGCCGGGTGGTCCTAGTAAAGGTTTTTTCCTACGAGCAGTACTTC. Amino acid sequence: CASSRVVLVKVFSYEQYF. The J gene is TRBJ2-7, the V gene TRBV4-1; D ambiguous. Per the germline V gene, CDR1 is MGHRA and CDR2 is YSYEKL. The CDR3 loop spans 18 amino acids. Trimming cost V 4 bases and J 1 base, with 23 bases left between them.

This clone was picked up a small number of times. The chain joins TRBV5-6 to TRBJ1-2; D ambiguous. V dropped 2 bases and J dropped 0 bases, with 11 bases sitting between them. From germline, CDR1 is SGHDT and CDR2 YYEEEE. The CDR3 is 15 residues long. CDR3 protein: CASSFGLASNYGYTF. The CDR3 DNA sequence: TGTGCCAGCAGCTTTGGCCTCGCCTCTAACTATGGCTACACCTTC.

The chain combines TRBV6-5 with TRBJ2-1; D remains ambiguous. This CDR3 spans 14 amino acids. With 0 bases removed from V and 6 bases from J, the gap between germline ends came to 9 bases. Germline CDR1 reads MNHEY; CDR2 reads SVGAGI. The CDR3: CASSYSNTGNEQFF. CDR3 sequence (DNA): TGTGCCAGCAGTTACTCGAACACGGGCAATGAGCAGTTCTTC.

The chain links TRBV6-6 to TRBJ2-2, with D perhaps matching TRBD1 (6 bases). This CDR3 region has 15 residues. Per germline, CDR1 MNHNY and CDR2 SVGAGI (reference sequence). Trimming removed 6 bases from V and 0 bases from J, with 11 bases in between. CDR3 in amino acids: CASSGRGANTGELFF. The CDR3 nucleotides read TGTGCCAGCAGCGGCAGGGGAGCGAACACCGGGGAGCTGTTTTTT.

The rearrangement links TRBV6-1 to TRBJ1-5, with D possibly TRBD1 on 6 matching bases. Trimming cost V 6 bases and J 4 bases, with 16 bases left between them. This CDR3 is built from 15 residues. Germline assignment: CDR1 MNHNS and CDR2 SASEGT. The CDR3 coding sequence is TGTGCCAGCAGCCTACGGGGAAGGGGGAATCAGCCCCAGCATTTT. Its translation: CASSLRGRGNQPQHF.

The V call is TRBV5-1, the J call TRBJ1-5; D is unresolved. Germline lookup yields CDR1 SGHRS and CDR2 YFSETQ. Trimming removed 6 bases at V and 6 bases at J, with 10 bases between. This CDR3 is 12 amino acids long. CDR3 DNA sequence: TGCGCCAGCAAAAGGAGTATTCAGCCCCAGCATTTT. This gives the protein CASKRSIQPQHF.

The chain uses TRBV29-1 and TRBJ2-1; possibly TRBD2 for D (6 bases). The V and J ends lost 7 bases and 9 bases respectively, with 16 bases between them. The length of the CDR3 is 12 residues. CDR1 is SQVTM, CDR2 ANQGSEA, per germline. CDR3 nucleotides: TGCAGCGCTCCAGCGGGCGGCACTGAGCAGTTCTTC. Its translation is CSAPAGGTEQFF.

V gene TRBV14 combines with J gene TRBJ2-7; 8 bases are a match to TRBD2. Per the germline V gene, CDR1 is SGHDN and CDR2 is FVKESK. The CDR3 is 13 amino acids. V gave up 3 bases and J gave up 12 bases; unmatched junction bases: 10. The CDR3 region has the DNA TGTGCCAGCAGCCAGAGGCTAGCGGGCGTGTGGTACTTC. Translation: CASSQRLAGVWYF.

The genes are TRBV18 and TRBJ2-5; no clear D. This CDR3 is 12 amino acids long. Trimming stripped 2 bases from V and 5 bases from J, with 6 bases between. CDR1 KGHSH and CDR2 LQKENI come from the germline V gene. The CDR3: CASSPGRETQYF. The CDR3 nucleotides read TGTGCCAGCTCACCAGGCCGGGAGACCCAGTACTTC.

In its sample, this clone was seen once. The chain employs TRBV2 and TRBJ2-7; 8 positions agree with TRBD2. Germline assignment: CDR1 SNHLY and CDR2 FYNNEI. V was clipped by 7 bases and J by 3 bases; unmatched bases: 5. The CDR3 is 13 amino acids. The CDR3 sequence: CASNRLALYEQYF. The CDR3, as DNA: TGTGCCAGCAACCGACTAGCGCTCTACGAGCAGTACTTC.

The CDR3 nucleotides are TGCGCCAGCAGCTTGGCGGCGGGAGAACAAGAGACCCAGTACTTC. Translating it yields CASSLAAGEQETQYF. The chain couples TRBV5-1 to TRBJ2-5, with 7 bases aligning to TRBD2. CDR1 and CDR2 from the germline V gene are SGHRS and YFSETQ. V trimming: 0 bases; J trimming: 2 bases; junction bases outside the gene matches: 4. The CDR3 is 15 residues long.

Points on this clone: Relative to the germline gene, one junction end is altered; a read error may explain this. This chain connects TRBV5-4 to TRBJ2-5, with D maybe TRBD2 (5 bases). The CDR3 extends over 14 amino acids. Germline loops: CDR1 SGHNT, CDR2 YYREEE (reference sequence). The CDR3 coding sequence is TGTGCCAGCGGACCGCCCCTTAGCGCTCAAGAGCTGAACTTC. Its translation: CASGPPLSAQELNF.

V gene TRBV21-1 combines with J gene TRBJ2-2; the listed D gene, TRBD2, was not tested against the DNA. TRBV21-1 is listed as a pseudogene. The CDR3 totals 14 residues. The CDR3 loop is CASSKVLNTGELFF. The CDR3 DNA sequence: TGTGCCAGCAGCAAGGTACTGAACACCGGGGAGCTGTTTTTT.

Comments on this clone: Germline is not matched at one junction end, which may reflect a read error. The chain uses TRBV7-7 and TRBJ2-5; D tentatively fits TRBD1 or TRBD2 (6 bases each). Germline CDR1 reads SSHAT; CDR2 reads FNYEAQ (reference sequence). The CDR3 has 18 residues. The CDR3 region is CASSLAVPGQGRVGTQYF. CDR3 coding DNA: TGTGCTAGCAGCTTAGCGGTCCCGGGACAAGGGCGCGTAGGGACCCAGTACTTC.

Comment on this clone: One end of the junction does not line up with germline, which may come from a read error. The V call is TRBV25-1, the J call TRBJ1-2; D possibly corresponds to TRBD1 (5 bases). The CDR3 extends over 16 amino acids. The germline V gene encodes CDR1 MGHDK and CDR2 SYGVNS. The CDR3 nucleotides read TGTGCCAGCTGTGAGGGGTCGGTCGGGGGACTCTATGGCTACACCTTC. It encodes CASCEGSVGGLYGYTF.

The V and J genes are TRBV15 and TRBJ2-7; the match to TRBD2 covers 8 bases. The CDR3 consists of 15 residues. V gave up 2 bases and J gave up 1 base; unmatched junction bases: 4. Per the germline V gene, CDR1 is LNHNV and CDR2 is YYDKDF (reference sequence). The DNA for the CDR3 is TGTGCCACCAGCAGAACTAGCGGCCCTTCCTACGAGCAGTACTTC. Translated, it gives CATSRTSGPSYEQYF.

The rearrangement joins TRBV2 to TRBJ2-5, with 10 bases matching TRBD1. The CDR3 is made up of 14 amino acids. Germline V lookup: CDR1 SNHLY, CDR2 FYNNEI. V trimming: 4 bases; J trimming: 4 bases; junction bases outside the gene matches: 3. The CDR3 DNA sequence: TGTGCCAGCAGTGGACAGGGGGCGGGAGAGACCCAGTACTTC. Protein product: CASSGQGAGETQYF.

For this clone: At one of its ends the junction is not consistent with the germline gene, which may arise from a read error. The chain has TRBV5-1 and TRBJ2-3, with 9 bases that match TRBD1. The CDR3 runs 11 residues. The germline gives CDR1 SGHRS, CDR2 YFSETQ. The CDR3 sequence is CASSSDRGEHF. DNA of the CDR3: TGCGCCAGCAGCAGCGACAGGGGGGAGCATTTT.

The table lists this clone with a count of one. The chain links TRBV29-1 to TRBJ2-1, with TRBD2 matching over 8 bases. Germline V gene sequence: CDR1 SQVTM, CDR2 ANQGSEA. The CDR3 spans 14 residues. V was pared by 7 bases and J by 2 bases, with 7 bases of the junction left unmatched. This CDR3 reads CSADGRVPYNEQFF. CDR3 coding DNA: TGCAGCGCCGACGGGAGGGTTCCCTACAATGAGCAGTTCTTC.

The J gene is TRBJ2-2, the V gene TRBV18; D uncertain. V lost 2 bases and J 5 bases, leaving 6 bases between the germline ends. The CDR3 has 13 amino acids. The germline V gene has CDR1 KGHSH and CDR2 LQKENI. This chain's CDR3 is CASSPMGTGELFF. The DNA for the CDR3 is TGTGCCAGCTCACCAATGGGGACCGGGGAGCTGTTTTTT. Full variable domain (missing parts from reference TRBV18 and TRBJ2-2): NAGVMQNPRHLVRRRGQEARLRCSPMKGHSHVYWYRQLPEEGLKFMVYLQKENIIDESGMPKERFSAEFPKEGPSILRIQQVVRGDSAAYFCASSPMGTGELFFGEGSRLTVL.